Listed here is a single TCR beta chain. The antigen is unknown. The data are from a study of beta chain features in type 1 diabetes. The study, taken as a whole, reports: All four CD4+ subsets of Type 1 diabetes patients contained TCRB CDR3s that were moderately but significantly shorter.

Expressed TCRB transcripts were sequenced because the isolated RNA had all been reverse transcribed beforehand. Only in-frame clones appear in the TCRdb table, and some are missing; sequencing was by immunoSEQ multiplex PCR. The sample lists roughly 100,000 clones, over 25% occurring once. Germline trimming cut 3 bases from V and 4 bases from J; bases unmatched to any gene: 3. The CDR3 has 14 residues. Germline CDR1 is GTSNPN and CDR2 is SVGIG (reference sequence). V and J are TRBV30 and TRBJ2-2; 9 bases are shared with TRBD1. Sequencing input: central memory CD4+ T cells from blood. The sequence was collected from a woman younger than 30 with type 1 diabetes. This CDR3 is CAWSTGGGTGELFF. CDR3 nucleotides: TGTGCCTGGAGCACAGGGGGCGGCACCGGGGAGCTGTTTTTT.